The sequence of this TCR beta chain was determined in a study of CD8+ T cells in alopecia areata. Study conclusions and caveats: Lesional scalp, notably in alopecia totalis/universalis, had clonality above that of normal scalp. Under tofacitinib, numerous expanded lesional clonotypes remained detectable in scalp and blood.

Following RNA extraction, reverse transcription yielded cDNA that acted as the sequencing template. Libraries were prepared by immunoSEQ multiplex PCR; TCRdb keeps only in-frame clonotypes and omits some of them. Among some 120,000 clones listed, 61% were seen once. To note about this clone: Its antigen remains unidentified.

The treatment: oral pan-JAK inhibitor, 5-10 mg twice daily. Alopecia areata patients provided lesional scalp punch biopsies and peripheral blood. CDR3 length equals 12 residues. Trimming shortened V by 2 bases and J by 14 bases, and 14 bases separated the two germline ends. The germline V gene has CDR1 MGHRA and CDR2 YSYEKL. This TCR was sampled from a human donor with alopecia areata. The source material was CD4+ T cells sorted from blood, sampled at week 4, from a patient treated with tofacitinib. The rearrangement links TRBV4-1 to TRBJ2-3; weak D call: TRBD2 (7 bases). The CDR3 protein is CASSQRGGGWYF. CDR3 in DNA: TGCGCCAGCAGCCAAAGGGGGGGTGGATGGTATTTT.